This T cell receptor (beta chain) stems from a study of memory CD4+ T cells and cytomegalovirus serostatus. The sort gate was single viable CD3+CD4+CD8-CD45RO+ cells for memory CD4+ T cells. Germline loops: CDR1 MNHNS, CDR2 SASEGT. The CDR3 has 13 residues. Deletions cut 1 base from V and 5 bases from J, with 8 bases between. General observations from the study: Median bootstrapped AUC for CMV status was about 0.94 originally, less than 0.93 US-trained. Of approximately 150 reported CMV TCRbeta sequences, 67 were found in memory CD4+ repertoires. Suggested: most of the CMV-linked TCR signature lies in CD4+ memory cells.

This clone was seen a single time. Its antigen is unknown. Only in-frame clones appear in the TCRdb table, and some are missing; sequencing was by immunoSEQ multiplex PCR. The table includes 55,000 or so clones, more than 70% detected once. The material sequenced was memory CD4+ T cells from blood. The rearrangement joins TRBV6-1 to TRBJ1-2; D is ambiguous. The TCR originated in an adult in good health and CMV-seropositive. In nucleotides, the CDR3 is TGTGCCAGCAGTGAAGGAAGAGGTTATGGCTACACCTTC. Protein sequence: CASSEGRGYGYTF.